The 4 T cell receptor beta chains below come from one sample, sequenced in a study of Ad26.COV2.S vaccination and SARS-CoV-2 variants. Profiled with immunoSEQ multiplex PCR; TCRdb holds only in-frame clones, not every one. The table includes 300,000 to 450,000 clones, approximately 84% detected once. Treatment of the sample: roughly 19 received Ad26.COV2.S at low or high dose, single or two shots; 5 received placebo; per-sample allocation not given. Sampling was done on day 63 after the first vaccine or placebo injection. Specimen: peripheral blood, collected in a trial of Ad26.COV2.S vaccine versus placebo. The origin of the receptors is a person between 18 and 59 years old who received the Ad26.COV2.S COVID-19 vaccine or a placebo.

The rearrangement links TRBV12-3 or TRBV12-4 to TRBJ2-2; TRBD2 is a possible D gene (5 bases). This CDR3 is 12 amino acids long. V gave up 11 bases and J gave up 7 bases, with 14 bases separating them. The CDR3: CAGETGIGELFF. The DNA of the CDR3 is TGTGCCGGGGAGACGGGCATCGGGGAGCTGTTTTTT.

The chain couples TRBV5-1 to TRBJ2-1; 12 bases are shared with TRBD2. CDR1 is SGHRS and CDR2 is YFSETQ in the germline V gene. V lost 4 bases and J lost 6; bases outside the gene matches: 8. The CDR3 is 16 residues long. The chain's CDR3 is CASSTETSGSSNEQFF. For the CDR3, the DNA is TGCGCCAGCAGCACCGAGACTAGCGGGAGTAGCAATGAGCAGTTCTTC.

This clone was observed a few times. The chain links TRBV11-3 to TRBJ1-6; D is perhaps TRBD1 (6 bases). CDR3 length equals 18 residues. Germline V gives CDR1 SGHNT, CDR2 YENEEA. V shed 3 bases and J shed 4 bases, with 19 bases lying between them. The CDR3 DNA reads TGTGCCAGCAGCTTGAAATCGGACAGTCTTGGGTATAATTCACCCCTCCACTTT. It specifies CASSLKSDSLGYNSPLHF.

The genes are TRBV30 and TRBJ2-7, with 8 bases aligning to TRBD1. V was pared by 5 bases and J by 5 bases, with 5 bases of the junction left unmatched. CDR3 length: 12 amino acids. Germline CDR1 is GTSNPN and CDR2 is SVGIG (reference sequence). The CDR3 reads CAWDRGWNEQYF. CDR3 bases: TGTGCCTGGGACAGGGGTTGGAACGAGCAGTACTTC. The variable domain in full, with the rest retrieved from reference TRBV30 and TRBJ2-7, is SQTIHQWPATLVQPVGSPLSLECTVEGTSNPNLYWYRQAAGRGLQLLFYSVGIGQISSEVPQNLSASRPQDRQFILSSKKLLLSDSGFYLCAWDRGWNEQYFGPGTRLTVT.